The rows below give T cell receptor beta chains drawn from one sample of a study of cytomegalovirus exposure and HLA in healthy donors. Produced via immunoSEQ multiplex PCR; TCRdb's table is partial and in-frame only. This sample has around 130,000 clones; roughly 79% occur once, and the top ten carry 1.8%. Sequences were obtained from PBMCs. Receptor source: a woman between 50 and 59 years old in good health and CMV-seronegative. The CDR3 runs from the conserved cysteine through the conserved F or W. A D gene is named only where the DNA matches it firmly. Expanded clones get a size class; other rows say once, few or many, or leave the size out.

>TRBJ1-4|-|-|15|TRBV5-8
TGTGCCAGCAGCCCCAGTGGCAGGGGTATTGAAAAACTGTTTTTT
CASSPSGRGIEKLFF
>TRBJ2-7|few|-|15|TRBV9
TGTGCCAGCAGCGTAGGGTGGAGTGAAAATTCCGAGCAGTACTTC
CASSVGWSENSEQYF
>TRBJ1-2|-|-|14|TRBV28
TGTGCCAGCAGTAAGCAAGGAGCTAACTATGGCTACACCTTC
CASSKQGANYGYTF
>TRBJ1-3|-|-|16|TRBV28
TGTGCCAGCAGTTTACTGGGCCCAAGCTCTGGAAACACCATATATTTT
CASSLLGPSSGNTIYF
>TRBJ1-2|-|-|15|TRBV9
TGTGCCAGCAGCGTAGGGGCCAGGGCGGCCTATGGCTACACCTTC
CASSVGARAAYGYTF
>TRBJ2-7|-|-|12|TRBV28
TGTGCCAGCGGTCCAGGGGCCTACGAGCGGTACTTC
CASGPGAYERYF
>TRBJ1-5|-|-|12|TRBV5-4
TGTGCCAGCAGCAATCGGGGGGGTCCCCAGCATTTT
CASSNRGGPQHF
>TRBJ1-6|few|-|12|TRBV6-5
TGTGCCAGCAGCCAGGGTAATTCACCCCTCCACTTT
CASSQGNSPLHF
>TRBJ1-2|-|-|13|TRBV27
TGTGCCAGCAGTTCCGACTCCAGCTATGGCTACACCTTC
CASSSDSSYGYTF
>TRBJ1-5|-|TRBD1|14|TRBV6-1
TGTGCCAGCAGTGAACAGGGGGTGAGTCAGCCCCAGCATTTT
CASSEQGVSQPQHF
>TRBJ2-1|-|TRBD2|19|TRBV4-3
TGCGCCAGCAGCCAAGCAGTTATTGGGGCGGGAGGGAACTACAATGAGCAGTTCTTC
CASSQAVIGAGGNYNEQFF
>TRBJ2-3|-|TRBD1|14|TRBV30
TGTGCCTGGGCCGGGACAGGGTTCACAGATACGCAGTATTTT
CAWAGTGFTDTQYF
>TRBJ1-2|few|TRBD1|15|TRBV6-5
TGTGCCAGCAGTGCCACGTCGACAGGGCCCTATGGCTACACCTTC
CASSATSTGPYGYTF
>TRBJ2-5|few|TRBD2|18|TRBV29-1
TGCAGCGTTGAACGCAACCCTTCGGGGGGAGGGTACCAAGAGACCCAGTACTTC
CSVERNPSGGGYQETQYF